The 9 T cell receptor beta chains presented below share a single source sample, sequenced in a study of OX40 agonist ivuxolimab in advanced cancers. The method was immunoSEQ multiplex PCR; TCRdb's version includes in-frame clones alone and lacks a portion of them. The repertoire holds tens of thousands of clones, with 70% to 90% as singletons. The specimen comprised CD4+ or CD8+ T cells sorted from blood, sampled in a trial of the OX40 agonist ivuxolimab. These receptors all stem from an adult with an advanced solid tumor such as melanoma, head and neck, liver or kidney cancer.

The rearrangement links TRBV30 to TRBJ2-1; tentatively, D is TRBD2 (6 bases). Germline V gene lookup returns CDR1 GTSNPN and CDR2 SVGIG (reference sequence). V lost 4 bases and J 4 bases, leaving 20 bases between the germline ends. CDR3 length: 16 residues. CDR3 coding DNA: TGTGCCTGGACTTTATCCTTTCGGGAGAGGTACAATGAGCAGTTCTTC. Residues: CAWTLSFRERYNEQFF.

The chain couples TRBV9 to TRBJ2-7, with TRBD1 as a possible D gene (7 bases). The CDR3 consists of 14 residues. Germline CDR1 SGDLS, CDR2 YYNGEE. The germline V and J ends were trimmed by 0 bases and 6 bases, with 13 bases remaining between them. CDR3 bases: TGTGCCAGCAGCGTAGTGCAGCAGGGGGGCGAGCAGTACTTC. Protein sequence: CASSVVQQGGEQYF.

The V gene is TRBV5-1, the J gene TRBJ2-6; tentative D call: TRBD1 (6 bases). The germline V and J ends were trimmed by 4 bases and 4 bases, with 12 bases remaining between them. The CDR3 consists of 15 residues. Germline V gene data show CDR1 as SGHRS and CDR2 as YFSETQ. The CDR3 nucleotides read TGCGCCAGCAGCAACAGGGTTACCGGGGCCAACGTCCTGACTTTC. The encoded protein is CASSNRVTGANVLTF.

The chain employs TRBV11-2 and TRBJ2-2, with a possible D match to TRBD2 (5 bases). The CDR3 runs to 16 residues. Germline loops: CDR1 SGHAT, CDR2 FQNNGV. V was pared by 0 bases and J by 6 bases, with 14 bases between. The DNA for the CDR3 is TGTGCCAGCAGCTTAGATGGAGTCGGGGTTCCCGGGGAGCTGTTTTTT. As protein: CASSLDGVGVPGELFF.

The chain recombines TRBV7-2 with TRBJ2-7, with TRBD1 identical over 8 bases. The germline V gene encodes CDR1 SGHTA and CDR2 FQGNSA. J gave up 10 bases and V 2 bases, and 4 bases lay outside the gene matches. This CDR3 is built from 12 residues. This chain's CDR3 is CASSLLDRGQYF. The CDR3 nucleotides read TGTGCCAGCAGCTTACTCGACAGGGGACAGTACTTC.

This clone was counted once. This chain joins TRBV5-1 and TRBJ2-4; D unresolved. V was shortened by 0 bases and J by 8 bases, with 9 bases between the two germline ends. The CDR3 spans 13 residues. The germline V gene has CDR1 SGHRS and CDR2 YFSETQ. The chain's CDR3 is CASSLGQLDIQYF. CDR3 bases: TGCGCCAGCAGCTTGGGGCAGCTGGACATTCAGTACTTC.

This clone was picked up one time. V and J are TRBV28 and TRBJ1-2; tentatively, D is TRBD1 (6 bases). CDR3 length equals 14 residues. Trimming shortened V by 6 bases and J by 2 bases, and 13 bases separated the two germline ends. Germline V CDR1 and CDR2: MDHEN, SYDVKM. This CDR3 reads CASSVTGYNYGYTF. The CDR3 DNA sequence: TGTGCCAGCAGCGTAACAGGGTACAACTATGGCTACACCTTC.

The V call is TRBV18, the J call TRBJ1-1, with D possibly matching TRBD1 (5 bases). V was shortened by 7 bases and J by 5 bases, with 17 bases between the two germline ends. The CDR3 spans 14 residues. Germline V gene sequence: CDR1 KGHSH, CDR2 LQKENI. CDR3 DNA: TGTGCCAGCTGCCAAAGGATCGAGGGGACTGAAGCTTTCTTT. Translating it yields CASCQRIEGTEAFF.

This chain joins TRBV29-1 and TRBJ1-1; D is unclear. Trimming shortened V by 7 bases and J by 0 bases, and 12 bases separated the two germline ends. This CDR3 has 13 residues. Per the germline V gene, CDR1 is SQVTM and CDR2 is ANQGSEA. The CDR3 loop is CSAWPAMNTEAFF. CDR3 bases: TGCAGCGCCTGGCCAGCCATGAACACTGAAGCTTTCTTT.